Detailed here is one T cell receptor beta chain. Its specificity is unknown. Treatment here: roughly 18 received Ad26.COV2.S at low or high dose, single or two shots; 5 received placebo; per-sample allocation not given. Day 63 after the first injection of vaccine or placebo was the sampling time. The individual, an adult aged 18-55 years, was a donor in Boston. Repertoires were generated with immunoSEQ multiplex PCR, while TCRdb's copy carries only in-frame clones and drops some. The data hold 410,000 or so clones, with around nine tenths observed a single time. This sample was taken from a study of Ad26.COV2.S vaccination and SARS-CoV-2 variants. Whole-study findings and limits: Possible underestimation of total T cell responses by the TCR breadth and depth analyses was noted. Vaccinated individuals (as opposed to placebo recipients) had higher spike-specific TCR breadth. In vaccinated individuals, spike-specific CD8+ and CD4+ T cell responses reportedly displayed substantial breadth.

V was shortened by 5 bases and J by 6 bases, with 13 bases between the two germline ends. This CDR3 spans 13 amino acids. The chain uses TRBV12-3 or TRBV12-4 and TRBJ1-1; weak D call: TRBD1 (5 bases). The clonotype was recovered from a person between 18 and 65 years old who received the Ad26.COV2.S COVID-19 vaccine or a placebo. Sequences were derived from peripheral blood, sampled in a trial of Ad26.COV2.S vaccine versus placebo. The CDR3 DNA reads as TGTGCCAGCAGTAGGGCAGGGCGGGCTGAAGCTTTCTTT. Translated: CASSRAGRAEAFF.